A selection of T cell receptor beta chains follows, all from one sample in a study of metastatic and nonmetastatic thyroid tumors. TCRdb called clones again from the PCR reads with MiXCR. This table has approximately 7,900 clones, approximately 30% appearing once. The sample taken for sequencing was adjacent normal tissue. These receptors all stem from a female donor with papillary thyroid cancer or a benign thyroid nodule (not recorded which). Some clones in this sample may be carry-over from other donors' samples. CDR3s include the opening cysteine and the closing phenylalanine or tryptophan. Clone sizes are given selectively: once, few, many, or a class where the clone is expanded.

TRBJ1-2	TRBV7-8	few	16	CASSLRVQGAVEGYTF
TRBJ2-2	TRBV12-3/TRBV12-4	NA	13	CASSLWGGGELFF
TRBJ1-1	TRBV27	few	16	CASSPWGTGPYTEAFF
TRBJ2-3	TRBV9	NA	15	CASSTRDRPTDTQYF
TRBJ2-1	TRBV11-2	NA	15	CASSLGRGGRNEQFF
TRBJ2-3	TRBV2	NA	15	CASSSVGQVTDTQYF
TRBJ2-2	TRBV5-1	many	16	CASSQGHSGNPGELFF
TRBJ1-6	TRBV7-8	NA	15	CASSPLRDRASPLHF
TRBJ1-2	TRBV5-6	NA	15	CASSGGTGATYGYTF
TRBJ1-1	TRBV7-9	few	15	CASSPRVGGDTEASF
TRBJ2-5	TRBV20-1	NA	13	CSATRTGAETQYF
TRBJ2-7	TRBV5-1	NA	14	CASSPGQGASEQYF
TRBJ1-1	TRBV15	medium-sized	14	CATSRDGGNTEAFF
TRBJ2-1	TRBV6-1	medium-sized	15	CASSPFSGGNNEQFF
TRBJ2-7	TRBV5-6	NA	13	CASSSIGIYEQYF
TRBJ2-3	TRBV9	many	15	CASSVERGRTDTQYF
TRBJ1-5	TRBV27	NA	13	CASAQVLNQPQHF
TRBJ2-1	TRBV7-2	NA	18	CASSLAYGDSGWGNEQFF
TRBJ2-7	TRBV5-1	NA	13	CASSPENSYEQYF
TRBJ1-2	TRBV6-2/TRBV6-3	few	16	CASSYDVGRLSYGYTF
TRBJ2-2	TRBV18	many	18	CASSPKRTGAANTGELFF
TRBJ1-5	TRBV20-1	NA	16	CSASGTGGYSNQPQHF
TRBJ2-5	TRBV11-2	NA	15	CASSLFIGSQETQYF
TRBJ1-2	TRBV3-1	medium-sized	13	CASSHRDSRGYTF
TRBJ1-1	TRBV20-1	large	14	CSARNSQGNTEAFF
TRBJ1-4	TRBV2	few	15	CASSLVGGMGEKLFF
TRBJ1-6	TRBV2	medium-sized	14	CASSREGDNSPLHF
TRBJ2-5	TRBV9	few	12	CASSESARTQYF
TRBJ2-1	TRBV10-3	few	15	CAIRPFTGARNEQFF
TRBJ2-1	TRBV7-9	NA	14	CASSLGLAGYEQFF